The 15 T cell receptor beta chains below all came from one sample that was sequenced in a study of cytomegalovirus exposure and HLA in healthy donors. This PCR relied on a set of 60 Vbeta primers and 13 Jbeta primers. Assay used: immunoSEQ multiplex PCR; TCRdb lists only in-frame clones, some missing. This table holds 100,000 to 150,000 clones, 78% found once. Sequencing was done on a sample of PBMCs. The receptor set was obtained from a woman in her thirties or forties in good health and CMV-seronegative.

The chain has TRBV4-3 and TRBJ2-1; 14 bases fit TRBD2. The CDR3 sequence is 19 residues long. The ends lost 4 bases at V and 0 bases at J; junction bases unmatched: 8. CDR1 is LGHNA, CDR2 YSLEER, per germline. The CDR3 DNA reads as TGCGCCAGCAGCCCGGGACTAGCGGGAGCCCCGAGCTCCTACAATGAGCAGTTCTTC. Residues: CASSPGLAGAPSSYNEQFF.

The J gene is TRBJ2-2, the V gene TRBV4-1, with 12 positions matching TRBD2. The CDR3 is 17 amino acids. Looked up from germline, CDR1 is MGHRA and CDR2 is YSYEKL. Trimming cost V 2 bases and J 5 bases; bases outside gene matches: 6. The CDR3 spells CASSQPTSGSRTGELFF. Written as DNA, the CDR3 is TGCGCCAGCAGCCAACCGACTAGCGGGAGTAGAACCGGGGAGCTGTTTTTT.

This clone was seen a handful of times. The V call is TRBV7-9, the J call TRBJ2-7; D remains unclear. The CDR3 spans 13 residues. Looked up from germline, CDR1 is SEHNR and CDR2 is FQNEAQ (reference sequence). Trimming removed 4 bases at V and 6 bases at J, with 13 bases between. CDR3: CASSSVPPSEQYF. CDR3 bases: TGTGCCAGCAGCTCAGTACCCCCCAGCGAGCAGTACTTC.

This chain links TRBV25-1 with TRBJ1-3, with D hard to call. The CDR3 has 15 residues. With 2 bases removed from V and 0 bases from J, the gap between germline ends came to 8 bases. Germline assignment: CDR1 MGHDK and CDR2 SYGVNS. CDR3: CASSEVDVSGNTIYF. The CDR3 bases are TGTGCCAGCAGTGAAGTAGATGTCTCTGGAAACACCATATATTTT.

V usage is TRBV4-3 and J usage is TRBJ2-1, with 9 positions matching TRBD1. CDR1 is LGHNA, CDR2 YSLEER, per germline. This CDR3 contains 17 residues. The J segment lost 0 bases and the V segment lost 4 bases, leaving 7 bases of the junction unmatched. CDR3 DNA: TGCGCCAGCAGCCGCATCCCGGGACAGGGCTCCTACAATGAGCAGTTCTTC. Translation: CASSRIPGQGSYNEQFF.

To note about this clone: At the DNA level, this CDR3 is encoded by other sequences in the same sample as well. The chain couples TRBV19 to TRBJ2-2; a weak D match, TRBD2 (5 bases). The CDR3 loop spans 14 amino acids. Germline CDR1 and CDR2: LNHDA and SQIVND (reference sequence). Trimming stripped 3 bases from V and 5 bases from J, with 10 bases between. CDR3 loop: CASSIPGGTGELFF. DNA for the CDR3: TGTGCCAGTAGTATCCCCGGAGGTACCGGGGAGCTGTTTTTT.

This clone showed up just a few times. This sequence joins TRBV2 and TRBJ2-3; 11 nucleotides line up with TRBD2. The germline CDR1 and CDR2 sequences are SNHLY and FYNNEI. The V gene end was trimmed by 5 bases and the J gene end by 3 bases; junction bases not matched to a gene: 4. The CDR3 runs 15 residues. The CDR3 bases are TGTGCCAGCAGTATGCTAGCGGGAGGTACAGATACGCAGTATTTT. The encoded protein is CASSMLAGGTDTQYF.

There are a few counts of this clone. This may stem from a read error, because a much larger clone lies one nucleotide away. This chain joins TRBV4-2 and TRBJ2-7; D may be TRBD1 (5 bases). The J call may be mistaken, given a closer DNA end match to TRBJ2-4. The CDR3 runs to 16 residues. CDR1 and CDR2 from the germline V gene are LGHNA and YNFKEQ. The CDR3 region is CASSQDQGGWGNIQYF. The CDR3, as DNA: TGTGCCAGCAGCCAAGATCAGGGCGGTTGGGGAAACATTCAGTACTTC.

V and J are TRBV18 and TRBJ2-7; D gene ambiguous. CDR3 length: 12 residues. V was cut by 6 bases and J by 6 bases, with 12 bases left in between. Per germline, CDR1 KGHSH and CDR2 LQKENI. CDR3 sequence: CASSHEESEQYF. CDR3 DNA sequence: TGTGCCAGCTCCCACGAGGAATCCGAGCAGTACTTC. Variable domain in full (rest from reference TRBV18 and TRBJ2-7): NAGVMQNPRHLVRRRGQEARLRCSPMKGHSHVYWYRQLPEEGLKFMVYLQKENIIDESGMPKERFSAEFPKEGPSILRIQQVVRGDSAAYFCASSHEESEQYFGPGTRLTVT.

The chain couples TRBV6-5 to TRBJ2-1, with D tentatively TRBD2 (5 bases). Deletions cut 2 bases from V and 6 bases from J, with 17 bases between. Germline lookup yields CDR1 MNHEY and CDR2 SVGAGI. The CDR3 sequence is 16 residues long. CDR3 region: CASSYGLAPQPNEQFF. The CDR3 nucleotides are TGTGCCAGCAGTTACGGTCTAGCCCCTCAGCCCAATGAGCAGTTCTTC.

The V gene is TRBV28, the J gene TRBJ2-7, with D possibly TRBD1 on 7 matching bases. The germline V gene encodes CDR1 MDHEN and CDR2 SYDVKM. V lost 4 bases, J lost 5 bases, and 18 bases lay in between. The CDR3 has 15 residues. The CDR3 sequence: CASSSPRGGGDEQYF. DNA for the CDR3: TGTGCCAGCAGTTCACCGCGAGGGGGCGGGGACGAGCAGTACTTC.

This chain joins TRBV19 and TRBJ2-1; maybe TRBD1 (5 bases). V lost 5 bases, J lost 7 bases, and 12 bases lay in between. There are 13 residues in the CDR3. Germline V gene sequence: CDR1 LNHDA, CDR2 SQIVND (reference sequence). In nucleotides, the CDR3 is TGTGCCAGTAGTCTACAGGCATTGAATGAGCAGTTCTTC. Translation: CASSLQALNEQFF.

This rearrangement joins TRBV5-1 to TRBJ2-5; 9 bases fit TRBD1. Matching the DNA end better, TRBJ2-7 makes the J call doubtful. Germline CDR1 reads SGHRS; CDR2 reads YFSETQ. This CDR3 spans 15 amino acids. CDR3 nucleotides: TGCGCCAGCAGCTTGTCCGGGACAGGGACCTACGAGCAGTACTTC. Protein: CASSLSGTGTYEQYF.

This clone was observed many times. The rearrangement links TRBV5-4 to TRBJ2-7; TRBD2 is a possible D gene (5 bases). Trimming left V 5 bases short and J 1 base short, with 13 bases between. CDR1 is SGHNT and CDR2 is YYREEE in the germline V gene (reference sequence). CDR3 size: 14 residues. CDR3 bases: TGTGCCAGCAGACGGACTTGGGGTTCCTACGAGCAGTACTTC. Amino acids: CASRRTWGSYEQYF.

The chain uses TRBV5-1 and TRBJ2-1, with 13 positions matching TRBD2. The V gene end was trimmed by 4 bases and the J gene end by 8 bases; junction bases not matched to a gene: 9. The CDR3 has 16 residues. Germline V gene data show CDR1 as SGHRS and CDR2 as YFSETQ. The CDR3 sequence is CASSAGLAGNGDEQFF. In nucleotides, the CDR3 is TGCGCCAGCAGCGCGGGACTAGCGGGGAACGGCGATGAGCAGTTCTTC.